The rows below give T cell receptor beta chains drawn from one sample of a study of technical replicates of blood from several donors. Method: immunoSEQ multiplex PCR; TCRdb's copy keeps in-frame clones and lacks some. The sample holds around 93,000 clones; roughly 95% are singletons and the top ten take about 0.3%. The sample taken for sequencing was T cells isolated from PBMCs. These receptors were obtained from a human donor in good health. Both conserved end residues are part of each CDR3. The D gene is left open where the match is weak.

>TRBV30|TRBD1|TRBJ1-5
CAWKDRANQPQHF
TGTGCCTGGAAGGACAGGGCCAATCAGCCCCAGCATTTT
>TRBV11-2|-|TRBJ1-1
CASSLGQMNTEAFF
TGTGCCAGCAGCTTAGGCCAGATGAACACTGAAGCTTTCTTT
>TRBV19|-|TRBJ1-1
CASSMQGLSTEAFF
TGTGCCAGTAGTATGCAGGGCCTGAGCACTGAAGCTTTCTTT
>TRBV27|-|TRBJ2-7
CASSLTPPLLAGEQYF
TGTGCCAGCAGTTTAACACCACCCCTGTTAGCTGGAGAGCAGTACTTC
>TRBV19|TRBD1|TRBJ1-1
CASSLGQGNTEAFF
TGTGCCAGTAGTTTGGGACAGGGGAACACTGAAGCTTTCTTT
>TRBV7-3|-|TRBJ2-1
CASSVSGADNEQFF
TGTGCCAGCAGCGTTAGCGGAGCTGACAATGAGCAGTTCTTC
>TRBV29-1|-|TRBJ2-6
CSVSGYSGANVLTF
TGCAGCGTGTCAGGGTACTCTGGGGCCAACGTCCTGACTTTC
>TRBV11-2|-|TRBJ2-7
CASSRQSPYEQYF
TGTGCCAGCAGCCGACAGAGTCCCTACGAGCAGTACTTC
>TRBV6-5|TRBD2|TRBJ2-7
CASSSTRLAGVREQYF
TGTGCCAGCAGTTCAACCAGACTAGCGGGAGTTCGCGAGCAGTACTTC
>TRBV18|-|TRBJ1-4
CASSLGTLNEKLFF
TGTGCCAGCTCCCTCGGGACATTGAATGAAAAACTGTTTTTT
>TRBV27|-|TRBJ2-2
CASSFRQSTGELFF
TGTGCCAGCAGTTTCAGACAGTCCACCGGGGAGCTGTTTTTT
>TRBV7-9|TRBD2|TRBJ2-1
CASSLAGGWDEQFF
TGTGCCAGCAGCTTAGCGGGAGGGTGGGATGAGCAGTTCTTC
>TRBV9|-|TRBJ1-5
CASSVFWENYSNQPQHF
TGTGCCAGCAGCGTTTTTTGGGAGAACTATAGCAATCAGCCCCAGCATTTT
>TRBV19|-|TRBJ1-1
CASSYLDTEAFF
TGTGCCAGTAGTTACTTAGACACTGAAGCTTTCTTT
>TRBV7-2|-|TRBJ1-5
CASSLGPGDNQPQHF
TGTGCCAGCAGCTTAGGTCCGGGGGACAATCAGCCCCAGCATTTT
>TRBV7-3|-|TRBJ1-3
CASSFVQGSTIYF
TGTGCCAGCAGCTTCGTACAGGGAAGCACCATATATTTT
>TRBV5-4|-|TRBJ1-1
CASSLALTTEAFF
TGTGCCAGCAGCTTGGCCCTAACCACTGAAGCTTTCTTT
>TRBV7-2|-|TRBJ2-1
CASSSGQAAYNEQFF
TGTGCCAGCAGCTCCGGACAAGCCGCTTACAATGAGCAGTTCTTC